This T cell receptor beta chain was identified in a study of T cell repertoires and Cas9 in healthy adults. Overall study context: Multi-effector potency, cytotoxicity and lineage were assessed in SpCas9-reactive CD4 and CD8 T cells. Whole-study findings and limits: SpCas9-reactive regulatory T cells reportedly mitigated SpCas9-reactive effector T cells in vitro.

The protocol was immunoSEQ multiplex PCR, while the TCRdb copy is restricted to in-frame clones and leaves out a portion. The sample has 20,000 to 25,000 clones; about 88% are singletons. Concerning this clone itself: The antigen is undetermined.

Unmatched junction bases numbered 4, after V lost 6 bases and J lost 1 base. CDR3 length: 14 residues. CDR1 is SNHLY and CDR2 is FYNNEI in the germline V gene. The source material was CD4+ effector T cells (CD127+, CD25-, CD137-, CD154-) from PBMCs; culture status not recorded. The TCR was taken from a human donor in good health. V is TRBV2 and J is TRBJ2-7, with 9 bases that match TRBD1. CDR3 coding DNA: TGTGCCAGCAGGGGACAGGGCAAATCCTACGAGCAGTACTTC. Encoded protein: CASRGQGKSYEQYF.